This TCR beta chain was recorded in a study of CD8+ T cells in alopecia areata. This CDR3 is built from 13 residues. Trimming cost V 5 bases and J 0 bases, with 7 bases left between them. Germline CDR1 and CDR2: LNHDA and SQIVND (reference sequence). The treatment: oral pan-JAK inhibitor, 5-10 mg twice daily. Sequencing used cDNA as its template, made by extracting RNA and reverse transcribing it. Clones were sequenced by immunoSEQ multiplex PCR, and TCRdb holds only the in-frame ones, with some missing. In the table there are about 210,000 clones, approximately 72% of which are singletons. Source: CD4+ T cells sorted from blood, taken around week 44, from a patient treated with tofacitinib. This sequence originates from a human donor with alopecia areata. The V and J genes are TRBV19 and TRBJ1-1; D is undetermined. CDR3 bases: TGTGCCAGTAGTTCATATATGAACACTGAAGCTTTCTTT. Translating it yields CASSSYMNTEAFF.